The clone carrying this T cell receptor beta chain was counted at least ten times. RNA served as the template for amplifying TCR beta CDR3 regions. HTBI primers were employed in first-round RT-PCR, then a second-round multiplex PCR followed. MiXCR, run by TCRdb on the multiplex PCR reads, gives a single entry per CDR3 protein. The profile shows roughly 610,000 distinct CDR3 sequences, 20% to 25% of them singletons. The sample belongs to a study of Graves' ophthalmopathy and Graves' hyperthyroidism. The CDR3 is 13 amino acids. Germline CDR1 LGHNT, CDR2 FRNRAP. The V and J ends lost 3 bases and 1 base respectively, with 6 bases between them.

The source of this sequence is a woman younger than 35 with stable Graves' hyperthyroidism. Some clones in this sample may be carry-over from other donors' samples. Input material: peripheral blood. This chain connects TRBV12-5 to TRBJ1-1; D ambiguous. CDR3 residues: CASGLSENTEAFF. The CDR3 coding sequence is TGTGCTAGTGGTTTATCAGAGAACACTGAAGCTTTCTTT.